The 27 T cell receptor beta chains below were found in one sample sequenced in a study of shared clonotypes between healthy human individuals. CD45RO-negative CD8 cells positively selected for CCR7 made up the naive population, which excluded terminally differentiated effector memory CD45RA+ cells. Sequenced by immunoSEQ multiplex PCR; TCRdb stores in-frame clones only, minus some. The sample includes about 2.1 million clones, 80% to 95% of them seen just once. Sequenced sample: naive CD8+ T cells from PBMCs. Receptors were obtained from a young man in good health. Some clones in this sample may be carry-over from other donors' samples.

The CDR3 spells CASSSGHLYNEQFF. CDR3 bases: TGTGCCAGCAGTTCGGGACACCTCTACAATGAGCAGTTCTTC. The chain uses TRBV27 and TRBJ2-1, with a possible D match to TRBD1 (6 bases). This CDR3 comprises 14 residues. From germline, CDR1 is MNHEY and CDR2 SMNVEV (reference sequence). V was pared by 4 bases and J by 3 bases, with 10 bases between.

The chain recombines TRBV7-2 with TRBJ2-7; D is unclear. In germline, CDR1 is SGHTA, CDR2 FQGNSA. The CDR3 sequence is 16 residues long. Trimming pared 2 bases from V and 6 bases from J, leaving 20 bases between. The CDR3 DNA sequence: TGTGCCAGCAGCTTAAGGCCGCCGGGCGGTTTCGCCGAGCAGTACTTC. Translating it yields CASSLRPPGGFAEQYF.

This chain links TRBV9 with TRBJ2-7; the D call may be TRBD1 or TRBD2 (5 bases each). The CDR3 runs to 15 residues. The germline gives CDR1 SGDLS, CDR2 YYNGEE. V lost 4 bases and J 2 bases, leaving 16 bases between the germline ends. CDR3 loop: CASSTRDGRAYEQYF. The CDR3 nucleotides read TGTGCCAGCAGCACAAGGGACGGCAGGGCCTACGAGCAGTACTTC.

The CDR3 DNA reads as TGTGCCAGCAGCCCGTATCAAGACTTGGAGACCCAGTACTTC. Translating it yields CASSPYQDLETQYF. The chain employs TRBV7-9 and TRBJ2-5; unclear D gene. The ends were cut back, 5 bases at V and 5 bases at J, with 15 bases in the middle. The V gene's germline CDR1 is SEHNR and CDR2 FQNEAQ (reference sequence). The CDR3 has 14 residues.

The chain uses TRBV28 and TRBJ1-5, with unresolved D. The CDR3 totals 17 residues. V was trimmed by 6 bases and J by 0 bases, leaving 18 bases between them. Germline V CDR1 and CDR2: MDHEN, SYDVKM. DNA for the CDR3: TGTGCCAGCAGGCGTGCCTCGTTACTATATAGCAATCAGCCCCAGCATTTT. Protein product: CASRRASLLYSNQPQHF.

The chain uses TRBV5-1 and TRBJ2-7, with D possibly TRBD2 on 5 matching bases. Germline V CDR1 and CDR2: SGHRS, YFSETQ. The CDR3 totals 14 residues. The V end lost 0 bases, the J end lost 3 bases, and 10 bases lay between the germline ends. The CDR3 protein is CASSLVSEDYEQYF. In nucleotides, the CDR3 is TGCGCCAGCAGCTTGGTTAGCGAGGACTACGAGCAGTACTTC.

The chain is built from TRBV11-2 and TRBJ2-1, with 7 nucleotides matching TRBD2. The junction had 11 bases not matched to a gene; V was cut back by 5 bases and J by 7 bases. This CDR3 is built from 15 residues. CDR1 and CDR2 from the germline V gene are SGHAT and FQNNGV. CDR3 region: CASSILGLRDNEQFF. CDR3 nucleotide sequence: TGTGCCAGCAGCATCCTGGGACTACGGGATAATGAGCAGTTCTTC. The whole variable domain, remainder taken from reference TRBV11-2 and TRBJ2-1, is EAGVAQSPRYKIIEKRQSVAFWCNPISGHATLYWYQQILGQGPKLLIQFQNNGVVDDSQLPKDRFSAERLKGVDSTLKIQPAKLEDSAVYLCASSILGLRDNEQFFGPGTRLTVL.

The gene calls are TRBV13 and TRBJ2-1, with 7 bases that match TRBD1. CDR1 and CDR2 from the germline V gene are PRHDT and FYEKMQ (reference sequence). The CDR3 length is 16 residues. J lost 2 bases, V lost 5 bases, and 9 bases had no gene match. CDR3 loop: CASSPDRVRPYNEQFF. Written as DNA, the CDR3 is TGTGCCAGCAGCCCAGACAGGGTCCGTCCCTACAATGAGCAGTTCTTC. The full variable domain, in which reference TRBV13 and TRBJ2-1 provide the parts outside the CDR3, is AAGVIQSPRHLIKEKRETATLKCYPIPRHDTVYWYQQGPGQDPQFLISFYEKMQSDKGSIPDRFSAQQFSDYHSELNMSSLELGDSALYFCASSPDRVRPYNEQFFGPGTRLTVL.

The CDR3 region is CASGTGGAAGAWWEQYF. CDR3 bases: TGTGCCAGCGGGACAGGGGGCGCGGCGGGAGCCTGGTGGGAGCAGTACTTC. This chain joins TRBV7-6 and TRBJ2-7; TRBD1 aligns across 12 bases. CDR3 length equals 17 residues. CDR1 SGHVS and CDR2 FNYEAQ come from the germline V gene. The V segment lost 8 bases and the J segment 7 bases; nucleotides outside the gene matches: 18.

The CDR3 spells CASSLLAGPSSYEQYF. The CDR3 nucleotides are TGTGCCAGCAGCTTACTAGCGGGGCCGAGCTCCTACGAGCAGTACTTC. V and J are TRBV5-8 and TRBJ2-7; 10 bases align to TRBD2. Looked up from germline, CDR1 is SGHTS and CDR2 is YDEGEE. CDR3 length: 16 residues. V shed 2 bases and J 0 bases; nucleotides not matched to a gene: 5.

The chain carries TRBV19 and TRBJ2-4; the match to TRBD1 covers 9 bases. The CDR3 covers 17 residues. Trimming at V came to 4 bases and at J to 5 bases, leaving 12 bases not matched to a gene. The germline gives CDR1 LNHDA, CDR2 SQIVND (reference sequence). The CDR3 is CASSTDPGQGVQNIQYF. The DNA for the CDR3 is TGTGCCAGTAGTACCGATCCGGGACAGGGAGTCCAAAACATTCAGTACTTC.

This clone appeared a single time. This chain's CDR3 is CASSGAPKGSEQYF. Written as DNA, the CDR3 is TGTGCCAGCAGCGGGGCTCCCAAGGGGTCCGAGCAGTACTTC. The rearrangement uses TRBV13 and TRBJ2-7; D may be TRBD1 (5 bases). The CDR3 extends over 14 amino acids. Germline CDR1 reads PRHDT; CDR2 reads FYEKMQ (reference sequence). Trimming took 5 bases from V and 6 from J, leaving 17 bases between them. The whole variable domain, remainder taken from reference TRBV13 and TRBJ2-7, is AAGVIQSPRHLIKEKRETATLKCYPIPRHDTVYWYQQGPGQDPQFLISFYEKMQSDKGSIPDRFSAQQFSDYHSELNMSSLELGDSALYFCASSGAPKGSEQYFGPGTRLTVT.

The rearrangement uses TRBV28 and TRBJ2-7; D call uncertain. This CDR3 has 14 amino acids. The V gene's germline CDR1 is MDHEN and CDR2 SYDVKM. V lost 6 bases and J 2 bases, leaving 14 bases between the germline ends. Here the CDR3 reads CASRPGRTPYEQYF. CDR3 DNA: TGTGCCAGCAGGCCCGGACGAACGCCCTACGAGCAGTACTTC.

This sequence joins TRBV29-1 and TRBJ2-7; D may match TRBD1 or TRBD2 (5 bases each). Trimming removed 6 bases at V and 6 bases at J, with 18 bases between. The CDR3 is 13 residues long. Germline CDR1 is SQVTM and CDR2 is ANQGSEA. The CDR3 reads CSVAQDFQGEQYF. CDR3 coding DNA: TGCAGCGTCGCTCAGGACTTCCAGGGCGAGCAGTACTTC.

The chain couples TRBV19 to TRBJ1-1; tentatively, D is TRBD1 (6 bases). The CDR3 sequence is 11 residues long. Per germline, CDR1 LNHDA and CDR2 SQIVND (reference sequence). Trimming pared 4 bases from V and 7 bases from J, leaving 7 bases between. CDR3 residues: CASSRTVEAFF. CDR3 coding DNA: TGTGCCAGTAGTAGGACAGTTGAAGCTTTCTTT.

This chain's CDR3 is CASSLYGGNTDTQYF. In DNA form, the CDR3 reads TGTGCCAGCAGTTTATACGGGGGAAATACAGATACGCAGTATTTT. The chain carries TRBV27 and TRBJ2-3, with D possibly TRBD2 on 6 matching bases. The CDR3 length is 15 residues. V lost 1 base to trimming and J lost 3 bases, with 11 bases between them. CDR1 is MNHEY and CDR2 is SMNVEV in the germline V gene (reference sequence).

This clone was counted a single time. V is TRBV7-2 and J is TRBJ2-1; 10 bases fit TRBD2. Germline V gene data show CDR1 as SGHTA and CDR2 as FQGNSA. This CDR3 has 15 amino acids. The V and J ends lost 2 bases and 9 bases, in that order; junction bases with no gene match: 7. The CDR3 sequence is CASSLILAGFVEQFF. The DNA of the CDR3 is TGTGCCAGCAGCTTAATACTAGCGGGATTCGTTGAGCAGTTCTTC.

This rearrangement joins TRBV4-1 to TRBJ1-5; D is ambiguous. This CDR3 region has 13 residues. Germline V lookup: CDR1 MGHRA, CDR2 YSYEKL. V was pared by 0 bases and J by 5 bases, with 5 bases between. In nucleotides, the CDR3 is TGCGCCAGCAGCCAAGAAGAGCATCAGCCCCAGCATTTT. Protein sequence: CASSQEEHQPQHF.

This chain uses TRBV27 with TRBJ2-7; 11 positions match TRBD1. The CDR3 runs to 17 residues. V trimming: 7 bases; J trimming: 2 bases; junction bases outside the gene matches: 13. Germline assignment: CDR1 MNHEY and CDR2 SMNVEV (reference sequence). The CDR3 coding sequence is TGTGCCAGCACCACACAGCCGGGACAGGGGGTCGCCTACGAGCAGTACTTC. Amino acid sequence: CASTTQPGQGVAYEQYF.

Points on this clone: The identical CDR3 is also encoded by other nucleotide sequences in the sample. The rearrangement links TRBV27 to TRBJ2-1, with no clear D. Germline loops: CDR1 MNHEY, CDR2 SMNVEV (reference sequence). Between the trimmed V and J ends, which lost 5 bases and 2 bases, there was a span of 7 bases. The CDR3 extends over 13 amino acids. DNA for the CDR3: TGTGCCAGCAGTCCAGGACCCTACAATGAGCAGTTCTTC. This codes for CASSPGPYNEQFF.

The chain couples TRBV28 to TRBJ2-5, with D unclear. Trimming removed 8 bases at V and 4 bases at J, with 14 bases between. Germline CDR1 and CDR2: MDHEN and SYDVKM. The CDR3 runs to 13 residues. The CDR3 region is CASQMGFGETQYF. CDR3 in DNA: TGTGCCAGCCAGATGGGTTTCGGAGAGACCCAGTACTTC. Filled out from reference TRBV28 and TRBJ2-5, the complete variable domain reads DVKVTQSSRYLVKRTGEKVFLECVQDMDHENMFWYRQDPGLGLRLIYFSYDVKMKEKGDIPEGYSVSREKKERFSLILESASTNQTSMYLCASQMGFGETQYFGPGTRLLVL.

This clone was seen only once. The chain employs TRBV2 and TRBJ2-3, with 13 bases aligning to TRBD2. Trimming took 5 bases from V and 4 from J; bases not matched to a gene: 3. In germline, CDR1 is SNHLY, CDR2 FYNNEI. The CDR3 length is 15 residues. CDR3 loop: CASSWTSGSADTQYF. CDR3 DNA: TGTGCCAGCAGTTGGACTAGCGGGAGCGCAGATACGCAGTATTTT.

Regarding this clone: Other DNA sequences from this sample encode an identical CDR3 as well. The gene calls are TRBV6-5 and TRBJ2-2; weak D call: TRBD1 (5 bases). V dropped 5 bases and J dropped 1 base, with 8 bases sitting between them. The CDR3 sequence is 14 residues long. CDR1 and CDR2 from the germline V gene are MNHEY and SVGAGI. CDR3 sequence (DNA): TGTGCCAGCAGTCCTGGACAGAACACCGGGGAGCTGTTTTTT. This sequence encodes CASSPGQNTGELFF.

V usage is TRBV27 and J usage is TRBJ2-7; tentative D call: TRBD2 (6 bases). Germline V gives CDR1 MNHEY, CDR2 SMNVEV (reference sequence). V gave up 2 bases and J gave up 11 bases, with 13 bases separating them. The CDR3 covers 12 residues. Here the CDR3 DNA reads TGTGCCAGCAGTTTAATTGGGGGACTTAAGTACTTC. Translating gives CASSLIGGLKYF.

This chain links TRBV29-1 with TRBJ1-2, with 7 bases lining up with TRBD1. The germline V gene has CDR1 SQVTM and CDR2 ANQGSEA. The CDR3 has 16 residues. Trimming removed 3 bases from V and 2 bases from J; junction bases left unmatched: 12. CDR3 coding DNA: TGCAGCGTTGACCCCCGAAGACAGGGAGCGAACTATGGCTACACCTTC. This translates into CSVDPRRQGANYGYTF.

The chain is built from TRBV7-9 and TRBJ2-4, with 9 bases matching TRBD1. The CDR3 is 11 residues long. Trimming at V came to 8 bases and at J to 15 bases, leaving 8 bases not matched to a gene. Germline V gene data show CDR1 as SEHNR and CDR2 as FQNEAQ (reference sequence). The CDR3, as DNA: TGTGCCAGCGGGGACAGGGTTTCATGGTACTTC. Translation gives CASGDRVSWYF.

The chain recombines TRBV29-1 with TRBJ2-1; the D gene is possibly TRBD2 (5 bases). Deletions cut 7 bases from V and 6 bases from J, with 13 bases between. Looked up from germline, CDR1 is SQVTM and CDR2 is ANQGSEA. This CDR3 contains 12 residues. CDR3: CSGGLGSNEQFF. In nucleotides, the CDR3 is TGCAGCGGCGGGCTAGGATCCAATGAGCAGTTCTTC.